This TCR beta chain was retrieved from a study of T cell changes during pregnancy in multiple sclerosis. TCRdb keeps only in-frame clones here, not all; method: immunoSEQ multiplex PCR. The sample lists about 34,000 clones, approximately 90% occurring once. The CDR3 length is 12 residues. The V and J ends lost 9 bases and 4 bases, in that order; junction bases with no gene match: 6. CDR1 SNHLY and CDR2 FYNNEI come from the germline V gene. The starting material was CD8+ T cells from peripheral blood mononuclear cells, obtained in the third trimester of pregnancy. The receptor comes from a female donor with multiple sclerosis, enrolled in a pregnancy study. The chain combines TRBV2 with TRBJ2-7, with TRBD2 matching over 7 bases. CDR3 sequence (DNA): TGTGCCAGGGGGGGGTCAGGGTACGAGCAGTACTTC. Translation: CARGGSGYEQYF.